One T cell receptor beta chain is described in this entry. These data originate in a study of regulatory and conventional T cells in RAG deficiency. Deletions cut 0 bases from V and 1 base from J, with 3 bases between. The V gene's germline CDR1 is LGHNA and CDR2 YSLEER. CDR3 length: 13 residues. Measured with immunoSEQ multiplex PCR; TCRdb has only the in-frame clones, and not every one. The profile shows 5,500 to 6,500 clones, 85% to 95% of them singletons. This receptor was obtained from a human donor with RAG deficiency presenting as severe combined immunodeficiency. The sample taken for sequencing was CD8+ T cells sorted from blood. The rearrangement links TRBV4-3 to TRBJ1-1; D call uncertain. The CDR3 loop is CASSQDRNTEAFF. CDR3 sequence (DNA): TGCGCCAGCAGCCAAGACAGGAACACTGAAGCTTTCTTT.